This note documents a single T cell receptor (beta chain) sequence. Trimming took 0 bases from V and 9 from J; bases not matched to a gene: 8. Germline V gene sequence: CDR1 GTSNPN, CDR2 SVGIG (reference sequence). The CDR3 length is 15 residues. These data come from a study of blood T cell repertoires in COVID-19. Profiling relied on immunoSEQ multiplex PCR, and the TCRdb table lists in-frame clones only, not all of them. The data contain tens of thousands of clones, about 85% of them seen just once; the ten biggest clones take up around 4.2%. The material sequenced was peripheral blood. The chain combines TRBV30 with TRBJ2-1, with TRBD2 matching over 10 bases. The receptor's source is a man aged 70-80 years with active COVID-19. The DNA of the CDR3 is TGTGCCTGGAGTGTACTGGCTAGCGGGAGAGGTGAGCAGTTCTTC. It is translated as CAWSVLASGRGEQFF.